This T cell receptor (beta chain) was profiled in a study of blood T cell repertoires in COVID-19. Study overall: Acute and convalescent COVID-19 samples came from the United States, Italy and Spain. T cells, B-cell-depleted T cells, or PBMCs supplied cDNA or gDNA.

With V trimmed by 5 bases and J by 2 bases, 5 bases remained unmatched. The V gene's germline CDR1 is MDHEN and CDR2 SYDVKM. The CDR3 runs 16 residues. Per the study methods: Estimated nucleated cell counts came from reference gene primer amplification. Generated by immunoSEQ multiplex PCR, the TCRdb table keeps only in-frame clones and is missing some. V, J and clone size are taken as reported in that table, and D and trimming were inferred from the DNA itself. Counted here are about 47,000 clones, about 63% occurring once; the ten biggest clones make up about 9.1%. This clone was observed a few times.

This sequence joins TRBV28 and TRBJ2-7, with 14 bases that match TRBD2. Sequencing was carried out using peripheral blood. The sequence was collected from a woman aged 70-85 years with acute or convalescent COVID-19. CDR3 DNA: TGTGCCAGCAGTCGACTAGCGGGAGGGCAAACCTACGAGCAGTACTTC. Encoded protein: CASSRLAGGQTYEQYF.